This T cell receptor (beta chain) was sequenced during a study of T cell responses to AZD1222 COVID-19 vaccine. Study-wide points: Most donors were white British, females outnumbered males, and clonal diversity was possibly underestimated. Regions left unmutated in variants are reportedly the target of nearly half of spike-specific TCRs.

The CDR3 is 12 amino acids. V dropped 5 bases and J dropped 4 bases, with 8 bases sitting between them. Germline V gene lookup returns CDR1 LNHDA and CDR2 SQIVND (reference sequence). As to this clone: Its antigen remains unknown.

The repertoire was sequenced with immunoSEQ multiplex PCR; TCRdb's copy has only in-frame clones and lacks some. Of approximately 80,000 clones listed, 80% to 90% are singletons. The rearrangement joins TRBV19 to TRBJ2-5; D is perhaps TRBD2 (5 bases). The source material was peripheral blood, sampled on day 0 of AZD1222 vaccination. The sequence was obtained from an adult in good health. The CDR3 here is CASSQLGETQYF. DNA of the CDR3: TGTGCCAGTAGTCAACTAGGAGAGACCCAGTACTTC.